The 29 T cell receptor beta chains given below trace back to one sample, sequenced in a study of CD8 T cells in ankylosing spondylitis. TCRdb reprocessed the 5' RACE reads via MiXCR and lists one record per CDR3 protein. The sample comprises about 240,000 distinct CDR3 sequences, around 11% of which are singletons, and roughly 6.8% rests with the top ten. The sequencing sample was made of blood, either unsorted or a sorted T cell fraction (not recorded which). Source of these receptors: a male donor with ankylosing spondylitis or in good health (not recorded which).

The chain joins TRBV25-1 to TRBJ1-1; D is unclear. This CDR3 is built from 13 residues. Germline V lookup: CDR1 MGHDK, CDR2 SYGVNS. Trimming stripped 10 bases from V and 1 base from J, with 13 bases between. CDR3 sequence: CANTTLENTEAFF. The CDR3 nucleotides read TGTGCCAACACCACACTCGAGAACACTGAAGCTTTCTTT.

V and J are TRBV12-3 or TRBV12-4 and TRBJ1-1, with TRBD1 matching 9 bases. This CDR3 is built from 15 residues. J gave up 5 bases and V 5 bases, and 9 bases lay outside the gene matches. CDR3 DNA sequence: TGTGCCAGCAGTCCGTGGACAGGGGAGAGAACTGAAGCTTTCTTT. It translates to CASSPWTGERTEAFF.

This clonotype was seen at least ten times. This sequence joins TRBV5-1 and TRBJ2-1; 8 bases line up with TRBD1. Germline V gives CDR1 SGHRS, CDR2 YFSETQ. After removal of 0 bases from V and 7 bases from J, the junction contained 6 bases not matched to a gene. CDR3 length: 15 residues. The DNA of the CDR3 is TGCGCCAGCAGCTTGGATGGACAGGGATTGAATGAGCAGTTCTTC. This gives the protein CASSLDGQGLNEQFF.

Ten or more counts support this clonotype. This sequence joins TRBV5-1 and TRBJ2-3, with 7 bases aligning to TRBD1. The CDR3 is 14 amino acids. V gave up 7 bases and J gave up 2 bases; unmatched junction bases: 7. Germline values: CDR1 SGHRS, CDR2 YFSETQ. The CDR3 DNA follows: TGCGCCAGCTACTCGGGACAGAACACAGATACGCAGTATTTT. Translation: CASYSGQNTDTQYF.

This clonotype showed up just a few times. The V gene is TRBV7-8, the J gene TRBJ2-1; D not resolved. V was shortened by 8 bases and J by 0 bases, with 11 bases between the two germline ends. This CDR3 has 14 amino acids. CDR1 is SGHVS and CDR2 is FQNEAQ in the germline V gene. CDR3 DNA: TGTGCCAGCTACGGAACGCTCTCCTACAATGAGCAGTTCTTC. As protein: CASYGTLSYNEQFF.

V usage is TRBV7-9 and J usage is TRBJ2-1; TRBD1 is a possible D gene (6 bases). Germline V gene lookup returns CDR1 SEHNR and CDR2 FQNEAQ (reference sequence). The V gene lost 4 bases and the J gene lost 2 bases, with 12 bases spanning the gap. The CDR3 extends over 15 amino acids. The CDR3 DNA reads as TGTGCCAGCAGCTCAGGGGAATTCGCCTACAATGAGCAGTTCTTC. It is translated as CASSSGEFAYNEQFF.

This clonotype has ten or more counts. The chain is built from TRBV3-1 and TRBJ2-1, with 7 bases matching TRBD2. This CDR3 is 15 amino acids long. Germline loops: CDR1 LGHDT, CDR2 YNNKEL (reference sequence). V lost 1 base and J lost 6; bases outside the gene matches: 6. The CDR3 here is CASSQVLADANEQFF. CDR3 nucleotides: TGTGCCAGCAGCCAAGTTCTAGCGGACGCCAATGAGCAGTTCTTC.

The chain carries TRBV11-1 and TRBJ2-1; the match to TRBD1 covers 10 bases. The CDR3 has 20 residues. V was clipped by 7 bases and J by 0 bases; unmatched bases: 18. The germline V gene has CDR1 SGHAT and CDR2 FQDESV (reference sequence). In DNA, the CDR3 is TGTGCCAGCAACTTGGGGGTGGGACAGGGGATTTTAAGCTCCTACAATGAGCAGTTCTTC. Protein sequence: CASNLGVGQGILSSYNEQFF.

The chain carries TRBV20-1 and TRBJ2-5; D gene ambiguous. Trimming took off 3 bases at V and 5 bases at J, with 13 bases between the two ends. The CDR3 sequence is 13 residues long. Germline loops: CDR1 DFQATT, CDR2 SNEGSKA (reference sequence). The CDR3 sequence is CSARDAVLETQYF. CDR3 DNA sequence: TGCAGTGCTAGGGATGCAGTCCTGGAGACCCAGTACTTC.

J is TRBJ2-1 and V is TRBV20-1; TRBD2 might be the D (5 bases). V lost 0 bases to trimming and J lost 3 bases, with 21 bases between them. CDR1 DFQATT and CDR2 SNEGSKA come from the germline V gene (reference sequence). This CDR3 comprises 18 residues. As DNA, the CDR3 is TGCAGTGCTAGAGATTTTAGCGAACAAGCACACCTCTACAATGAGCAGTTCTTC. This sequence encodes CSARDFSEQAHLYNEQFF.

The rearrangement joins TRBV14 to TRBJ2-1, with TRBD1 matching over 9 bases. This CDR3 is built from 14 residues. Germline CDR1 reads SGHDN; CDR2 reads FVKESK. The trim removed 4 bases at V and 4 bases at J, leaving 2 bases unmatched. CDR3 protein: CASSRDRAYNEQFF. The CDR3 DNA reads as TGTGCCAGCAGCCGGGACAGGGCGTACAATGAGCAGTTCTTC. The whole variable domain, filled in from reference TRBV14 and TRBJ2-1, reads EAGVTQFPSHSVIEKGQTVTLRCDPISGHDNLYWYRRVMGKEIKFLLHFVKESKQDESGMPNNRFLAERTGGTYSTLKVQPAELEDSGVYFCASSRDRAYNEQFFGPGTRLTVL.

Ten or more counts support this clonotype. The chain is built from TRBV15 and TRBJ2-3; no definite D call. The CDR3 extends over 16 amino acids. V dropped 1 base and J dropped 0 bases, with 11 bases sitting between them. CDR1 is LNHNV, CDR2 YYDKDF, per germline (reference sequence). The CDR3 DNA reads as TGTGCCACCAGCAGAGTAGGCAGCTCTAGCACAGATACGCAGTATTTT. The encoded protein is CATSRVGSSSTDTQYF.

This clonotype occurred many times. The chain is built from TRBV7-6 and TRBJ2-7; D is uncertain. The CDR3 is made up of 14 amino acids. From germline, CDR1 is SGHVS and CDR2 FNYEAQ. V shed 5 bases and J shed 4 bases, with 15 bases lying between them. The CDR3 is CASSPADVSYEQYF. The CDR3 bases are TGTGCCAGCAGCCCCGCGGATGTCTCATACGAGCAGTACTTC. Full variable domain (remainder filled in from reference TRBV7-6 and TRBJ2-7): GAGVSQSPRYKVTKRGQDVALRCDPISGHVSLYWYRQALGQGPEFLTYFNYEAQQDKSGLPNDRFSAERPEGSISTLTIQRTEQRDSAMYRCASSPADVSYEQYFGPGTRLTVT.

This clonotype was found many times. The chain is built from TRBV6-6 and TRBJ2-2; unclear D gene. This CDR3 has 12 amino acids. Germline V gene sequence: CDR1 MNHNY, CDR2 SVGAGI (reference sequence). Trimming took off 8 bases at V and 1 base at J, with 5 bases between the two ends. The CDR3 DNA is TGTGCCAGCTCAAAGAACACCGGGGAGCTGTTTTTT. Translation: CASSKNTGELFF.

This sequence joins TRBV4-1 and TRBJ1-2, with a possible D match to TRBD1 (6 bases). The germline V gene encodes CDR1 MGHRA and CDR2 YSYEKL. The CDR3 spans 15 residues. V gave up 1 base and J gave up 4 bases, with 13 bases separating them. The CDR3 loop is CASSQVTGTLYGYTF. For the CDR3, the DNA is TGCGCCAGCAGCCAAGTAACCGGGACACTCTATGGCTACACCTTC.

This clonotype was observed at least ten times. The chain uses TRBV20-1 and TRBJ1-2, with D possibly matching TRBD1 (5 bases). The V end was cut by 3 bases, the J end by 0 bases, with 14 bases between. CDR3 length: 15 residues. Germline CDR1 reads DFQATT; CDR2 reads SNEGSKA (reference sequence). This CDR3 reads CSARGRYSTNYGYTF. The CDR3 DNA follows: TGCAGTGCTAGGGGACGGTACAGTACTAACTATGGCTACACCTTC.

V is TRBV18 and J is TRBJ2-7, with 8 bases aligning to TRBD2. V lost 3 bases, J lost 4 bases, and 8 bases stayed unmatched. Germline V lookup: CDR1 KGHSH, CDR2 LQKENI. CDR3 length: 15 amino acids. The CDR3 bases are TGTGCCAGCTCACCTGTACTAGCGGCGGAGTACGAGCAGTACTTC. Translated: CASSPVLAAEYEQYF. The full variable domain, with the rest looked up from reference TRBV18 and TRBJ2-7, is NAGVMQNPRHLVRRRGQEARLRCSPMKGHSHVYWYRQLPEEGLKFMVYLQKENIIDESGMPKERFSAEFPKEGPSILRIQQVVRGDSAAYFCASSPVLAAEYEQYFGPGTRLTVT.

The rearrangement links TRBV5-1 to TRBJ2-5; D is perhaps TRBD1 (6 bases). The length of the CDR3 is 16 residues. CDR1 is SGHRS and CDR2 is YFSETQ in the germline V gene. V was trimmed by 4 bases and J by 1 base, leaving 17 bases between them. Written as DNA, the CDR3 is TGCGCCAGCAGCCAGAATCAGGGGACCTCCCAAGAGACCCAGTACTTC. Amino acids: CASSQNQGTSQETQYF.

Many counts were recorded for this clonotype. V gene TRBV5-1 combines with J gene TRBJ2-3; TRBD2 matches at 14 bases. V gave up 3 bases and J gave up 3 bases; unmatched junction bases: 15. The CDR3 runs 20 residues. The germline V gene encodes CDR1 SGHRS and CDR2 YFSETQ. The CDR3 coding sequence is TGCGCCAGCAGCTCACCGGGACTAGCGGGAGCGTATGCGAAAACAGATACGCAGTATTTT. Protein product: CASSSPGLAGAYAKTDTQYF.

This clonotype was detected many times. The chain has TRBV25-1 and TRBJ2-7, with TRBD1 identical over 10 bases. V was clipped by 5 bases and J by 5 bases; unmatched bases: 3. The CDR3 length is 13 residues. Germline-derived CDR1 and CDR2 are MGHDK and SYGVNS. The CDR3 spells CASSLTGGDEQYF. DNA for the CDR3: TGTGCCAGCAGTCTGACAGGGGGCGACGAGCAGTACTTC.

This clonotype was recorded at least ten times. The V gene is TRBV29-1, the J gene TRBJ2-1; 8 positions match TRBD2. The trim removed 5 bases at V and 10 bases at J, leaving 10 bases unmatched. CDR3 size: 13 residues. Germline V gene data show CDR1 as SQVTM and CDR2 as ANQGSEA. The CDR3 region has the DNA TGCAGCGTTCCGGGACTAGGTCTCGGAGAGCAGTTCTTC. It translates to CSVPGLGLGEQFF.

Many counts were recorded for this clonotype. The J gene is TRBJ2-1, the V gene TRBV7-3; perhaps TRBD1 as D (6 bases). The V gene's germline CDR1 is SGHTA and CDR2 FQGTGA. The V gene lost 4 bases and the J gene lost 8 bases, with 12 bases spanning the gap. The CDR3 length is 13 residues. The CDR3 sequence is CASSSQGRDEQFF. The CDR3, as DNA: TGTGCCAGCAGCTCTCAGGGGCGGGATGAGCAGTTCTTC. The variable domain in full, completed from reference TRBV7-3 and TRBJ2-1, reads GAGVSQTPSNKVTEKGKYVELRCDPISGHTALYWYRQSLGQGPEFLIYFQGTGAADDSGLPNDRFFAVRPEGSVSTLKIQRTERGDSAVYLCASSSQGRDEQFFGPGTRLTVL.

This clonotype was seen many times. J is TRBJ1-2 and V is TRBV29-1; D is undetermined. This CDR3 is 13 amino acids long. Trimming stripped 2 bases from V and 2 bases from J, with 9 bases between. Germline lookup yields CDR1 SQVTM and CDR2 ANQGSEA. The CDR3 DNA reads TGCAGCGTTGAATTGGCCAGGAACTATGGCTACACCTTC. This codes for CSVELARNYGYTF.

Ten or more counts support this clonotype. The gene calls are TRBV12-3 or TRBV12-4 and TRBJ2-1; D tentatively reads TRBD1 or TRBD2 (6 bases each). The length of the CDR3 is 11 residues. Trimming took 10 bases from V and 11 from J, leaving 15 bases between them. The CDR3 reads CATSRGPKQFF. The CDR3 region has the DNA TGTGCCACCTCCCGGGGGCCCAAGCAGTTCTTC.

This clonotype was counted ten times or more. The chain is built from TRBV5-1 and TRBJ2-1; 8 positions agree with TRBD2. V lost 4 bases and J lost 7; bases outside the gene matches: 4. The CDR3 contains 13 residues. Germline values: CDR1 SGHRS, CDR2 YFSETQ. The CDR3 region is CASSPGGMNEQFF. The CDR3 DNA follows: TGCGCCAGCAGCCCGGGGGGGATGAATGAGCAGTTCTTC.

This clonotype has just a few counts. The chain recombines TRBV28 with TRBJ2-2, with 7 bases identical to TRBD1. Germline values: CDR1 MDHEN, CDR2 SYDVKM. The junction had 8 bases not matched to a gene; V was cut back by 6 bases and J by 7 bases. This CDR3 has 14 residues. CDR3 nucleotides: TGTGCCAGCAGCTTGCCCGGGACAGACGGGGAGCTGTTTTTT. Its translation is CASSLPGTDGELFF. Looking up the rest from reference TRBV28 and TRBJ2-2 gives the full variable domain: DVKVTQSSRYLVKRTGEKVFLECVQDMDHENMFWYRQDPGLGLRLIYFSYDVKMKEKGDIPEGYSVSREKKERFSLILESASTNQTSMYLCASSLPGTDGELFFGEGSRLTVL.

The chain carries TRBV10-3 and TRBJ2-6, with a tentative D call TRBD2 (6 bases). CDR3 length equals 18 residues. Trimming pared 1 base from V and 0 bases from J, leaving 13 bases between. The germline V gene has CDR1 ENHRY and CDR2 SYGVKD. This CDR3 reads CAISELGGTPSGANVLTF. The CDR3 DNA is TGTGCCATCAGTGAGTTGGGCGGGACGCCCTCTGGGGCCAACGTCCTGACTTTC.

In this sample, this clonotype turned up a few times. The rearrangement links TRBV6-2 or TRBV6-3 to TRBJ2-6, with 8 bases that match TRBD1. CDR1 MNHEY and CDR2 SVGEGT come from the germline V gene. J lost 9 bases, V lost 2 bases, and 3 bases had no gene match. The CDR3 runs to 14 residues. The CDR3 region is CASSYGQGGNVLTF. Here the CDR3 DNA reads TGTGCCAGCAGTTACGGACAGGGTGGCAACGTCCTGACTTTC.

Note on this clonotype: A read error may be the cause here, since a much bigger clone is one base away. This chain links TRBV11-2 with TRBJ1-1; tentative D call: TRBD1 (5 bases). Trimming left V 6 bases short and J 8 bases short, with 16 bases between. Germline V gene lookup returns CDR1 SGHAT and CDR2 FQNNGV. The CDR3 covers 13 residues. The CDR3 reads CASRKGAGLEAFF. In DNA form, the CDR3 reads TGTGCCAGCAGAAAAGGGGCAGGTTTAGAAGCTTTCTTT.